This T cell receptor (beta chain) was identified during a study of regulatory T cells in long-lasting Graves disease. Study-wide background: Recently diagnosed Graves' patients had received antithyroid drugs for under 3 months.

This clonotype turned up a few times. Time point specified: newly diagnosed GD, antithyroid drugs for less than 3 months. PBMCs provided the RNA from which the TCR library was made. iRepertoire HTBI primers and Arm-PCR of CDR3 regions built TCR beta libraries. Authors' processing steps: Looking across samples, the authors found under 75 TRBV and approximately 13 TRBJ segments. TCRdb called the multiplex PCR reads again in MiXCR, with one record for every CDR3 protein. These V and J calls are TCRdb output, not the study's own analysis. This sample has approximately 470,000 distinct CDR3 sequences, with around 15% found just once. CDR3 length equals 12 residues. With 3 bases removed from V and 7 bases from J, the gap between germline ends came to 7 bases. From germline, CDR1 is ENHRY and CDR2 SYGVKD. This sample was also put to use in a study of T cells in Graves' hyperthyroidism and ophthalmopathy. That investigation notes: Stable hyperthyroidism was separated from ophthalmopathy by a model based on 13 V-J features.

This clonotype was obtained from a man between 35 and 55 years old with Graves disease. The specimen comprised peripheral blood mononuclear cells (PBMCs), sampled at new diagnosis, from a patient treated with antithyroid drugs. The rearrangement links TRBV10-3 to TRBJ2-1, with unresolved D. The DNA for the CDR3 is TGTGCCATCAGTGAACTCATAAATGAGCAGTTCTTC. This encodes CAISELINEQFF.